This passage covers 28 T cell receptor beta chains from one sample sequenced in a study of T cell clonality in common variable immunodeficiency. Whole-study findings and limits: Reportedly, TCR beta sequences from common variable immunodeficiency showed fewer deletions and N-nucleotide insertions.

For these receptors, no antigen is known. Assay: immunoSEQ multiplex PCR; the TCRdb copy retains only in-frame clones and omits some. This sample has about 23,000 clones, each found more than once. Specimen: peripheral blood mononuclear cells. These receptors were obtained from a human donor with common variable immunodeficiency.

Regarding this clone: The read ends 3 residues shy of where the CDR3 ends; the end is completed using the germline J gene. This rearrangement joins TRBV7-2 to TRBJ2-7; 9 nucleotides agree with TRBD1. Germline-derived CDR1 and CDR2 are SGHTA and FQGNSA. The CDR3 has 15 residues. J lost 0 bases, V lost 5 bases, and 5 bases had no gene match. The sequenced part of the CDR3 DNA is TGTGCCAGCAGCGCGGGACAGGGACCCTCCTACGAG. Amino acids: CASSAGQGPSYE. The CDR3 in full is CASSAGQGPSYEQYF.

Regarding this clone: The CDR3 end is not reached by the read, which stops 3 residues before it; the germline J gene fills it in. The V and J genes are TRBV7-9 and TRBJ1-2; no firm D call. Trimming shortened V by 3 bases and J by 7 bases, and 12 bases separated the two germline ends. CDR1 is SEHNR, CDR2 FQNEAQ, per germline (reference sequence). This CDR3 is 13 amino acids long. The sequenced CDR3 bases are TGTGCCAGCAGCTTCGGAGGGTCAACTGGC. It specifies CASSFGGSTG. The whole CDR3 protein reads CASSFGGSTGYTF.

As regards this clone: The read gets to within 3 residues of the CDR3 end, and the germline J gene fills in the rest. The chain combines TRBV6-1 with TRBJ1-6; 7 bases are shared with TRBD1. Germline V lookup: CDR1 MNHNS, CDR2 SASEGT. The CDR3 totals 16 residues. V dropped 3 bases and J dropped 0; count of bases not matched to a gene: 2. The CDR3 region is CASSETGSSYNSPLHF. The DNA read from the CDR3 is TGTGCCAGCAGTGAGACAGGGAGCTCCTATAATTCACCC.

In this sample, this clone turned up many times. Read sequence stops 3 residues before the CDR3 end, and the germline J gene provides the missing end. This chain uses TRBV29-1 with TRBJ2-1, with 8 bases aligning to TRBD2. The CDR3 contains 14 residues. CDR1 and CDR2 (germline): SQVTM, ANQGSEA. The junction had 10 bases not matched to a gene; V was cut back by 6 bases and J by 6 bases. The CDR3 protein is CSVRLGGASNEQFF. Incomplete CDR3 DNA: TGCAGCGTCCGACTCGGGGGGGCGAGCAATGAG.

This clone turned up a few times. The CDR3 end is not reached by the read, which stops 3 residues before it; the germline J gene fills it in. V usage is TRBV7-9 and J usage is TRBJ1-5; 7 bases fit TRBD1. The germline gives CDR1 SEHNR, CDR2 FQNEAQ (reference sequence). The CDR3 length is 15 residues. After removal of 3 bases from V and 0 bases from J, the junction contained 2 bases not matched to a gene. The CDR3 bases that were read are TGTGCCAGCAGCTTCCAGGGGGTTAGCAATCAGCCC. Protein product: CASSFQGVSNQP. The complete CDR3 protein is CASSFQGVSNQPQHF. Drawing the rest from reference TRBV7-9 and TRBJ1-5, the complete variable domain is DTGVSQNPRHKITKRGQNVTFRCDPISEHNRLYWYRQTLGQGPEFLTYFQNEAQLEKSRLLSDRFSAERPKGSFSTLEIQRTEQGDSAMYLCASSFQGVSNQPQHFGDGTRLSIL.

Concerning this clone itself: The sequence runs out 3 residues before the end of the CDR3; the remainder is reconstructed from the germline J gene. This sequence joins TRBV18 and TRBJ1-6; possible D gene TRBD1, 6 bases. V was shortened by 3 bases and J by 5 bases, with 11 bases between the two germline ends. Germline V CDR1 and CDR2: KGHSH, LQKENI. The CDR3 has 15 amino acids. This chain's CDR3 is CASSPSGDHNSPLHF. Incomplete CDR3 DNA: TGTGCCAGCTCACCCTCAGGGGACCATAATTCACCC.

In this sample, this clone turned up many times. The read terminates 3 residues before the CDR3 end, so the remaining end is supplied by the germline J gene. The chain recombines TRBV30 with TRBJ2-5; D remains unclear. Germline lookup yields CDR1 GTSNPN and CDR2 SVGIG (reference sequence). The CDR3 sequence is 11 residues long. Trimming took off 3 bases at V and 4 bases at J, with 6 bases between the two ends. The CDR3: CAWRSGETQYF. Incomplete CDR3 DNA: TGTGCCTGGAGATCGGGAGAGACC.

This clone was seen at least ten times. The read halts 3 residues ahead of the CDR3 end, with the missing end drawn from the germline J gene. The chain recombines TRBV5-1 with TRBJ2-6, with TRBD1 matching over 10 bases. Unmatched junction bases numbered 8, after V lost 3 bases and J lost 2 bases. Germline V CDR1 and CDR2: SGHRS, YFSETQ. The CDR3 has 18 amino acids. This chain's CDR3 is CASSWAGTGVAGANVLTF. Partial CDR3 DNA: TGCGCCAGCAGCTGGGCCGGGACAGGGGTAGCTGGGGCCAACGTC.

This clone has only a few counts. The DNA ends 3 residues before the CDR3 does, and the rest of the CDR3 is filled in from the germline J gene. The V and J genes are TRBV5-1 and TRBJ2-7, with 7 bases fitting TRBD1. Germline values: CDR1 SGHRS, CDR2 YFSETQ. After removal of 2 bases from V and 5 bases from J, the junction contained 7 bases not matched to a gene. This CDR3 comprises 14 residues. The covered CDR3 bases are TGCGCCAGCAGCTTCTCGGATCAGGGGGACGAG. Translating it yields CASSFSDQGDE. The whole CDR3 reads CASSFSDQGDEQYF.

This clone was counted a few times. Read coverage stops 3 residues before the CDR3 terminus; the germline J gene supplies the remainder. The chain uses TRBV30 and TRBJ1-6, with D perhaps matching TRBD1 (5 bases). CDR3 length equals 14 residues. The germline V and J ends were trimmed by 2 bases and 8 bases, with 13 bases remaining between them. Germline CDR1 is GTSNPN and CDR2 is SVGIG (reference sequence). The CDR3 sequence: CAWSFGQGDSPLHF. The DNA read from the CDR3 is TGTGCCTGGAGTTTTGGGCAGGGTGATTCACCC.

This clone was detected ten times or more. Read coverage stops 3 residues before the CDR3 terminus; the germline J gene supplies the remainder. The chain links TRBV7-2 to TRBJ2-1, with TRBD2 matching 9 bases. The CDR3 length is 14 residues. Per germline, CDR1 SGHTA and CDR2 FQGNSA. The V segment lost 5 bases and the J segment 6 bases; nucleotides outside the gene matches: 5. The CDR3 sequence is CASSGRTSVNEQFF. The CDR3 DNA, read in part, is TGTGCCAGCAGCGGACGGACTAGCGTCAATGAG.

Many counts were recorded for this clone. The CDR3 goes on 3 residues after the read ends, and that part is filled in from the germline J gene. The J gene is TRBJ2-7, the V gene TRBV19, with D possibly being TRBD1 (6 bases). Germline V gene sequence: CDR1 LNHDA, CDR2 SQIVND (reference sequence). V lost 4 bases and J 4 bases, leaving 17 bases between the germline ends. The CDR3 is 15 amino acids. The CDR3 spells CASSKTGTITYEQYF. Incomplete CDR3 DNA: TGTGCCAGTAGTAAAACGGGGACAATAACTTACGAG.

This clone was observed a handful of times. Sequencing ends 3 residues short of the CDR3 end; the germline J gene provides the rest. Within the sample, other DNA sequences also encode this same CDR3. The chain is built from TRBV19 and TRBJ2-2; possibly TRBD2 for D (7 bases). This CDR3 spans 14 amino acids. The V end was cut by 10 bases, the J end by 5 bases, with 17 bases between. The germline gives CDR1 LNHDA, CDR2 SQIVND (reference sequence). The part of the CDR3 DNA that was read is TGTGCCACTTCCCAGAGGGGGGGGACCGGGGAG. This codes for CATSQRGGTGE. Given in full, the CDR3 is CATSQRGGTGELFF.

This clone was seen more than once but under ten times. The sequence runs out 3 residues before the end of the CDR3; the remainder is reconstructed from the germline J gene. The chain links TRBV20-1 to TRBJ2-5; D call uncertain. Germline V lookup: CDR1 DFQATT, CDR2 SNEGSKA (reference sequence). This CDR3 has 16 residues. V was pared by 6 bases and J by 2 bases, with 22 bases between. This CDR3 is CSAALSWMSGQETQYF. The sequenced CDR3 bases are TGCAGTGCGGCCCTGTCTTGGATGTCGGGTCAAGAGACC.

Remarks on this clone: The CDR3 is cut off 3 residues early in the read; its end comes from the germline J gene. The chain carries TRBV29-1 and TRBJ1-2; TRBD1 might be the D (6 bases). Germline lookup yields CDR1 SQVTM and CDR2 ANQGSEA. The length of the CDR3 is 14 residues. Trimming left V 1 base short and J 7 bases short, with 16 bases between. CDR3 residues: CSVEVGAKGGGYTF. The CDR3 bases that were read are TGCAGCGTTGAAGTGGGGGCTAAAGGAGGTGGC.

This clone showed up many times. Coverage ceases 3 residues before the CDR3 finishes, and the germline J gene fills in the end. The chain uses TRBV18 and TRBJ2-2; no reliable D call. Germline V gene sequence: CDR1 KGHSH, CDR2 LQKENI. V was clipped by 4 bases and J by 2 bases, with 8 bases between them. The CDR3 runs to 14 residues. Incomplete CDR3 DNA: TGTGCCAGCTCACGCGAGTTTAACACCGGGGAG. It yields the protein CASSREFNTGE. The CDR3, in full, reads CASSREFNTGELFF.

This clone has at least ten counts. The read stops 3 residues short of the end of the CDR3; the missing end is completed from the germline J gene. V usage is TRBV18 and J usage is TRBJ2-1; 12 bases map to TRBD2. The length of the CDR3 is 14 residues. The germline CDR1 and CDR2 sequences are KGHSH and LQKENI. The J segment lost 8 bases and the V segment lost 7 bases, leaving 6 bases of the junction unmatched. The CDR3 here is CASCRTSGEDEQFF. The CDR3 bases that were read are TGTGCCAGCTGCCGGACTAGCGGGGAAGATGAG.

Only a few counts were recorded for this clone. From the germline J gene comes the end of the CDR3, since the read stops 3 residues before it. The V gene is TRBV2, the J gene TRBJ1-1, with TRBD1 matching 11 bases. With 5 bases clipped from V and 0 bases from J, the junction kept 5 bases outside the gene matches. CDR3 length: 16 residues. Germline values: CDR1 SNHLY, CDR2 FYNNEI. The CDR3 protein is CASSPWTGGMNTEAFF. The DNA read from the CDR3 is TGTGCCAGCAGTCCTTGGACAGGGGGCATGAACACTGAA.

This clone was detected ten times or more. The CDR3 goes on 3 residues after the read ends, and that part is filled in from the germline J gene. The genes are TRBV7-3 and TRBJ2-1, with TRBD2 identical over 13 bases. V lost 5 bases to trimming and J lost 2 bases; unmatched junction nucleotides: 0. Germline V CDR1 and CDR2: SGHTA, FQGTGA. CDR3 length: 15 residues. Partial CDR3 DNA: TGTGCCAGCAGCACTAGCGGGGGGGCCTACAATGAG. Its translation is CASSTSGGAYNE. The whole CDR3 sequence is CASSTSGGAYNEQFF.

Comment on this clone: The read is 3 residues too short to cover the CDR3 end, so that end is filled in from the germline J gene. The chain couples TRBV11-2 to TRBJ2-1; D might be TRBD2 (7 bases). The V end was cut by 6 bases, the J end by 6 bases, with 18 bases between. The CDR3 has 15 residues. CDR1 and CDR2 from the germline V gene are SGHAT and FQNNGV. Partial CDR3 DNA: TGTGCCAGCAGAGCGAGGGGGGGGGTTGGCAATGAG. This codes for CASRARGGVGNE. The whole CDR3 protein is CASRARGGVGNEQFF.

This clone occurred many times. The read falls 3 residues short of the CDR3 end, and the missing part is taken from the germline J gene. The chain recombines TRBV19 with TRBJ2-4, with D tentatively TRBD1 (5 bases). CDR1 and CDR2 (germline): LNHDA, SQIVND (reference sequence). The CDR3 consists of 13 residues. V was clipped by 5 bases and J by 5 bases, with 10 bases between them. The CDR3 spells CASSPGFENIQYF. The CDR3 bases that were read are TGTGCCAGTAGTCCAGGGTTCGAAAACATT.

This clone was seen a handful of times. The CDR3 end falls 3 residues outside the read, so it is completed with the germline J gene. The chain carries TRBV2 and TRBJ2-2; 14 bases line up with TRBD2. This CDR3 spans 17 amino acids. The V gene's germline CDR1 is SNHLY and CDR2 FYNNEI. Unmatched junction bases numbered 4, after V lost 6 bases and J lost 1 base. The CDR3 is CASRAGLAGGNTGELFF. The covered CDR3 bases are TGTGCCAGCAGAGCTGGACTAGCGGGAGGGAACACCGGGGAG.

A note on this clone: An end of the junction differs from the germline gene, which may be a read error. The read terminates 3 residues before the CDR3 end, so the remaining end is supplied by the germline J gene. The rearrangement uses TRBV7-2 and TRBJ1-6; no clear D. The CDR3 length is 13 residues. Germline values: CDR1 SGHTA, CDR2 FQGNSA. The chain's CDR3 is CASSLGYNSALHF. The sequenced CDR3 bases are TGTGCCAGCAGCTTAGGGTATAATTCAGCC.

This clone has just a few counts. The sequence runs out 3 residues before the end of the CDR3; the remainder is reconstructed from the germline J gene. This chain links TRBV7-2 with TRBJ1-3; D may be TRBD1 (6 bases). The V end was cut by 4 bases, the J end by 0 bases, with 10 bases between. CDR3 size: 15 residues. Germline CDR1 and CDR2: SGHTA and FQGNSA. The CDR3: CASSSDSSSGNTIYF. The covered CDR3 bases are TGTGCCAGCAGCTCGGACAGTTCCTCTGGAAACACC.

To note about this clone: The CDR3 end lies 3 residues beyond the end of the read and is filled in from the germline J gene. This rearrangement joins TRBV2 to TRBJ1-1; D gene unclear. The CDR3 length is 13 residues. CDR1 and CDR2 (germline): SNHLY, FYNNEI. V was clipped by 6 bases and J by 2 bases, with 10 bases between them. The CDR3 loop reads CASRETENTEAFF. CDR3 bases read: TGTGCCAGCAGGGAAACAGAAAACACTGAA.

This clone came up many times. From the germline J gene comes the end of the CDR3, since the read stops 3 residues before it. J is TRBJ2-7 and V is TRBV30, with 8 bases that match TRBD1. Germline-derived CDR1 and CDR2 are GTSNPN and SVGIG (reference sequence). The CDR3 loop spans 13 amino acids. J lost 2 bases, V lost 3 bases, and 3 bases had no gene match. The sequenced part of the CDR3 DNA is TGTGCCTGGAGGGCAGGGGGCCCCTACGAG. Its translation: CAWRAGGPYE. The entire CDR3 protein is CAWRAGGPYEQYF.

In regard to this clone: Read data end 3 residues before the CDR3 end; the end is taken from the germline J gene. The rearrangement links TRBV2 to TRBJ1-2, with D unresolved. Germline V gene lookup returns CDR1 SNHLY and CDR2 FYNNEI. The CDR3 loop spans 13 amino acids. Incomplete CDR3 DNA: TGTGCCAGCAGAGAGGGTACTTTCGTCCGC. It translates to CASREGTFVR. The CDR3 as a whole reads CASREGTFVRYTF.

This clone appeared many times. The DNA ends 3 residues before the CDR3 does, and the rest of the CDR3 is filled in from the germline J gene. The chain joins TRBV5-1 to TRBJ2-3, with TRBD2 matching over 9 bases. Looked up from germline, CDR1 is SGHRS and CDR2 is YFSETQ. The trim removed 4 bases at V and 4 bases at J, leaving 1 base unmatched. The CDR3 spans 13 residues. The CDR3 protein is CASSSGGSDTQYF. The DNA read from the CDR3 is TGCGCCAGCAGCAGCGGGGGGTCAGATACG.